One and the same sample provided the 21 T cell receptor beta chains below, sequenced in a study of T cells in Graves' hyperthyroidism and ophthalmopathy. Amplified regions were TCR beta CDR3 sequences from RNA transcripts. The HTBI primer set was used in a first-round RT-PCR of the TCR CDR3. TCRdb re-called the multiplex PCR reads with MiXCR, one entry per CDR3 protein. The sample lists about 640,000 distinct CDR3 sequences; less than 25% were seen once. Material: blood. These receptor sequences come from a man aged 30-40 years with Graves' ophthalmopathy.

This clonotype was seen a handful of times. This chain uses TRBV4-1 with TRBJ2-4, with D tentatively TRBD1 (6 bases). V gave up 0 bases and J gave up 8 bases, with 11 bases separating them. Germline CDR1 reads MGHRA; CDR2 reads YSYEKL. CDR3 length equals 14 residues. This CDR3 reads CASSQDGAGDIQYF. The CDR3 DNA follows: TGCGCCAGCAGCCAAGATGGCGCAGGGGACATTCAGTACTTC.

This clonotype was counted between two and nine times. This CDR3 is CASSYSQGSDTQYF. DNA for the CDR3: TGTGCCAGCAGTTACTCGCAGGGCTCAGATACGCAGTATTTT. The chain combines TRBV6-5 with TRBJ2-3, with TRBD1 as a possible D gene (5 bases). CDR3 length: 14 amino acids. Germline-derived CDR1 and CDR2 are MNHEY and SVGAGI. V lost 0 bases and J 4 bases, leaving 8 bases between the germline ends.

This sequence joins TRBV19 and TRBJ1-5; possibly TRBD1 for D (6 bases). Per germline, CDR1 LNHDA and CDR2 SQIVND (reference sequence). The ends were cut back, 6 bases at V and 6 bases at J, with 9 bases in the middle. The CDR3 sequence is 12 residues long. The CDR3 region is CASSPQGQPQHF. CDR3 nucleotide sequence: TGTGCCAGTAGCCCACAGGGTCAGCCCCAGCATTTT.

At least ten counts were recorded for this clonotype. V gene TRBV3-1 combines with J gene TRBJ2-2; D gene unclear. V was pared by 4 bases and J by 3 bases, with 12 bases between. CDR1 and CDR2 from the germline V gene are LGHDT and YNNKEL (reference sequence). This CDR3 comprises 15 residues. The CDR3: CASSRGIRDTGELFF. Written as DNA, the CDR3 is TGTGCCAGCAGCCGCGGCATTCGAGACACCGGGGAGCTGTTTTTT.

The V gene is TRBV5-6, the J gene TRBJ2-1; TRBD1 or TRBD2 may be the D gene (5 bases each). The CDR3 is 16 residues long. Germline V lookup: CDR1 SGHDT, CDR2 YYEEEE. The V end lost 5 bases, the J end lost 5 bases, and 20 bases lay between the germline ends. The CDR3 DNA follows: TGTGCCAGCAGGCCGCCGGGGCCGGCAGGTAACAATGAGCAGTTCTTC. Amino acid sequence: CASRPPGPAGNNEQFF.

The CDR3 protein is CASGETGLVTEAFF. CDR3 nucleotides: TGCGCCAGCGGCGAGACAGGGCTGGTAACTGAAGCTTTCTTT. J is TRBJ1-1 and V is TRBV5-1; 7 bases align to TRBD1. The ends lost 7 bases at V and 5 bases at J; junction bases unmatched: 11. The CDR3 has 14 amino acids. Germline V CDR1 and CDR2: SGHRS, YFSETQ.

This clonotype was counted between two and nine times. The chain has TRBV3-1 and TRBJ2-7, with 8 bases matching TRBD2. CDR1 and CDR2 (germline): LGHDT, YNNKEL (reference sequence). The CDR3 is 17 residues long. Trimming cost V 1 base and J 2 bases; bases outside gene matches: 10. DNA of the CDR3: TGTGCCAGCAGCCAAGGGGGTGGAATAGCGGGGACCTACGAGCAGTACTTC. Translated, it gives CASSQGGGIAGTYEQYF.

This clonotype was recorded many times. The V and J genes are TRBV20-1 and TRBJ1-1; 9 positions match TRBD1. Trimming cost V 5 bases and J 9 bases; bases outside gene matches: 7. The CDR3 runs to 12 residues. Germline V CDR1 and CDR2: DFQATT, SNEGSKA (reference sequence). Here the CDR3 DNA reads TGCAGTGCTGGTAGACAGGGGGAAAAAGCTTTCTTT. Translating gives CSAGRQGEKAFF.

This clonotype appeared many times. The rearrangement uses TRBV6-5 and TRBJ2-3; 13 bases map to TRBD2. Germline V gene data show CDR1 as MNHEY and CDR2 as SVGAGI. The V gene end was trimmed by 2 bases and the J gene end by 3 bases; junction bases not matched to a gene: 8. This CDR3 has 18 residues. CDR3 region: CASSYHILTSGRTDTQYF. In DNA, the CDR3 is TGTGCCAGCAGTTACCATATACTGACTAGCGGGAGGACAGATACGCAGTATTTT.

This clonotype was recorded many times. The chain couples TRBV20-1 to TRBJ2-5, with a weak D call TRBD2 (6 bases). V gave up 5 bases and J gave up 1 base, with 23 bases separating them. This CDR3 has 17 amino acids. Germline V gene sequence: CDR1 DFQATT, CDR2 SNEGSKA (reference sequence). DNA of the CDR3: TGCAGTGCTTACGGGCGGGCCAGGACTACGATCCAAGAGACCCAGTACTTC. Its translation is CSAYGRARTTIQETQYF.

A remark on this clonotype: A junction boundary mismatches the germline segment, possibly from a read error. J is TRBJ2-2 and V is TRBV7-2; tentatively, D is TRBD2 (6 bases). This CDR3 contains 17 residues. Germline V CDR1 and CDR2: SGHTA, FQGNSA. DNA of the CDR3: TGTGCCAGCAGCTTAGTCCCAGCGGGTACGAACACCGGGGAGCTGGTTTTT. Residues: CASSLVPAGTNTGELVF.

The rearrangement uses TRBV28 and TRBJ2-2; D is possibly TRBD2 (5 bases). Germline lookup yields CDR1 MDHEN and CDR2 SYDVKM. V lost 8 bases to trimming and J lost 4 bases, with 14 bases between them. The CDR3 extends over 14 amino acids. As DNA, the CDR3 is TGTGCCAGCGACGGACTGCCTAGCACCGGGGAGCTGTTTTTT. The encoded protein is CASDGLPSTGELFF.

The genes are TRBV5-1 and TRBJ2-7; the D call may be TRBD1 or TRBD2 (5 bases each). Trimming took off 4 bases at V and 7 bases at J, with 12 bases between the two ends. The CDR3 is 12 amino acids. Germline assignment: CDR1 SGHRS and CDR2 YFSETQ. In DNA form, the CDR3 reads TGCGCCAGCAGCAGGGACGGTGTGGAGCAGTACTTC. Protein sequence: CASSRDGVEQYF.

Many counts were recorded for this clonotype. CDR3 loop: CASTPRRRASGIEQYF. The CDR3 DNA reads TGTGCCAGCACCCCACGGCGCCGGGCGTCCGGGATCGAGCAGTACTTC. The J gene is TRBJ2-7, the V gene TRBV28, with D possibly TRBD2 on 5 matching bases. The length of the CDR3 is 16 residues. V lost 7 bases and J 6 bases, leaving 25 bases between the germline ends. CDR1 and CDR2 (germline): MDHEN, SYDVKM.

This clonotype was found a few times. The chain couples TRBV28 to TRBJ2-7; 7 bases are shared with TRBD1. The CDR3 loop spans 16 amino acids. V shed 5 bases, J shed 3 bases, and the junction held 13 bases outside the gene matches. Germline loops: CDR1 MDHEN, CDR2 SYDVKM. As DNA, the CDR3 is TGTGCCAGCAGTGTCCCGAGACAGGGTTGGGACTACGAGCAGTACTTC. This sequence encodes CASSVPRQGWDYEQYF.

This rearrangement joins TRBV28 to TRBJ1-4; D is possibly TRBD1 (6 bases). V lost 8 bases to trimming and J lost 12 bases, with 19 bases between them. The germline V gene has CDR1 MDHEN and CDR2 SYDVKM. The CDR3 runs 13 residues. This chain's CDR3 is CASQGGGEGELFF. The CDR3, as DNA: TGTGCCAGCCAAGGCGGGGGAGAGGGGGAACTGTTTTTT.

This clonotype occurred a few times. The chain joins TRBV30 to TRBJ2-6; 10 bases map to TRBD1. V lost 6 bases and J lost 0; bases outside the gene matches: 8. CDR1 GTSNPN and CDR2 SVGIG come from the germline V gene (reference sequence). CDR3 length: 17 amino acids. The CDR3 sequence is CACKDRGGNSGANVLTF. CDR3 nucleotides: TGTGCCTGTAAGGACAGGGGGGGGAACTCTGGGGCCAACGTCCTGACTTTC.

The V call is TRBV10-3, the J call TRBJ2-2, with D possibly matching TRBD1 (5 bases). Germline V lookup: CDR1 ENHRY, CDR2 SYGVKD. The CDR3 runs 16 residues. V lost 6 bases and J 7 bases, leaving 21 bases between the germline ends. The CDR3 loop reads CAISPRVNEASGELFF. Here the CDR3 DNA reads TGTGCCATCAGCCCCAGGGTGAATGAGGCTAGCGGGGAGCTGTTTTTT.

The chain combines TRBV24-1 with TRBJ2-4; a possible D gene is TRBD2 (6 bases). Germline CDR1 is KGHDR and CDR2 is SFDVKD. The CDR3 has 14 residues. V was trimmed by 4 bases and J by 5 bases, leaving 11 bases between them. The CDR3, as DNA: TGTGCCACCAGTGACGCGGGACGGGAAAACATTCAGTACTTC. Protein: CATSDAGRENIQYF.

The chain carries TRBV7-2 and TRBJ2-4; D is possibly TRBD2 (6 bases). Germline V CDR1 and CDR2: SGHTA, FQGNSA. The CDR3 is 17 amino acids. V lost 5 bases to trimming and J lost 0 bases, with 17 bases between them. The CDR3 loop reads CASSPKGLDLAKNIQYF. The CDR3 DNA follows: TGTGCCAGCAGCCCGAAGGGACTTGATCTAGCCAAAAACATTCAGTACTTC. Together with reference TRBV7-2 and TRBJ2-4, the CDR3 gives the full variable domain: GAGVSQSPSNKVTEKGKDVELRCDPISGHTALYWYRQSLGQGLEFLIYFQGNSAPDKSGLPSDRFSAERTGGSVSTLTIQRTQQEDSAVYLCASSPKGLDLAKNIQYFGAGTRLSVL.

This clonotype has a handful of counts. The chain couples TRBV7-9 to TRBJ1-1, with TRBD1 matching 7 bases. The CDR3 loop spans 16 amino acids. The germline CDR1 and CDR2 sequences are SEHNR and FQNEAQ (reference sequence). The J segment lost 0 bases and the V segment lost 5 bases, leaving 9 bases of the junction unmatched. The CDR3 protein is CASSPGTDHMNTEAFF. In nucleotides, the CDR3 is TGTGCCAGCAGCCCAGGGACAGATCACATGAACACTGAAGCTTTCTTT. Looking up the rest from reference TRBV7-9 and TRBJ1-1 gives the full variable domain: DTGVSQNPRHKITKRGQNVTFRCDPISEHNRLYWYRQTLGQGPEFLTYFQNEAQLEKSRLLSDRFSAERPKGSFSTLEIQRTEQGDSAMYLCASSPGTDHMNTEAFFGQGTRLTVV.